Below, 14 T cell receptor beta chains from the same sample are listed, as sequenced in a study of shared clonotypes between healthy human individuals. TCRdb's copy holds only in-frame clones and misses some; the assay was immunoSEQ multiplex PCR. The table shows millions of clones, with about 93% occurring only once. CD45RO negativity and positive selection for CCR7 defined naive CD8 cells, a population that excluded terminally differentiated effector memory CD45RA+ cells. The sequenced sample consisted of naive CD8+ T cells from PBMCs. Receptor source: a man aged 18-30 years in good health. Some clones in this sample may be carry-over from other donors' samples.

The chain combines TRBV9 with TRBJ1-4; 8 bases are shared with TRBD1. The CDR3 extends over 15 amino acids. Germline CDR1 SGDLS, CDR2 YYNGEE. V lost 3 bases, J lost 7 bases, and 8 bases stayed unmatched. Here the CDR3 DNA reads TGTGCCAGCAGCGCTGAGGACAGGGACGCTGAAAAACTGTTTTTT. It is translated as CASSAEDRDAEKLFF.

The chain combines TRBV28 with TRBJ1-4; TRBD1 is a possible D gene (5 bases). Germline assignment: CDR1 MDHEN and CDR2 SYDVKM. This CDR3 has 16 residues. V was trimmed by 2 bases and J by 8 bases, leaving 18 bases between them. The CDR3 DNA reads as TGTGCCAGCAGTTTACTCGGATCAGGGAAAAACGAAAAACTGTTTTTT. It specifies CASSLLGSGKNEKLFF. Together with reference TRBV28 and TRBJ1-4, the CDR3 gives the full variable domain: DVKVTQSSRYLVKRTGEKVFLECVQDMDHENMFWYRQDPGLGLRLIYFSYDVKMKEKGDIPEGYSVSREKKERFSLILESASTNQTSMYLCASSLLGSGKNEKLFFGSGTQLSVL.

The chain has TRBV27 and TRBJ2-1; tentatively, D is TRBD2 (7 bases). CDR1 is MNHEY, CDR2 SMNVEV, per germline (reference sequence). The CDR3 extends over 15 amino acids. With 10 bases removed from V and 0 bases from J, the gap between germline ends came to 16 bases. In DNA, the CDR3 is TGTGCCACCGAGGCGGGGGCTAGCTCCTACAATGAGCAGTTCTTC. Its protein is CATEAGASSYNEQFF.

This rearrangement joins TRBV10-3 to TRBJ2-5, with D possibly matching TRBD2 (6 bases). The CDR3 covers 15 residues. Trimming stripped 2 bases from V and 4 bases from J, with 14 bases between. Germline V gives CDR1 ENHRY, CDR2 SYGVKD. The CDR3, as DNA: TGTGCCATCAGTGAGCGACGACTAGAGGGAGAGACCCAGTACTTC. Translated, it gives CAISERRLEGETQYF.

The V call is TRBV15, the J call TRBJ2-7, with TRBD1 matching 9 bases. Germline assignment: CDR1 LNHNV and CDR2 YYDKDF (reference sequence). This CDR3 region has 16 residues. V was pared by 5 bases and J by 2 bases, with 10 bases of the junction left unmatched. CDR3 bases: TGTGCCACCAGCGGAACAAAACAGGGGGCGGCCTACGAGCAGTACTTC. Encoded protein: CATSGTKQGAAYEQYF.

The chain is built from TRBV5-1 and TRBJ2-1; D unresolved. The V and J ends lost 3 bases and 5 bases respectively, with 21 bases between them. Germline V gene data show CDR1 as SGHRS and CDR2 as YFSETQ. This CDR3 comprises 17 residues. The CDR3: CASSSLEARYPDNEQFF. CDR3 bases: TGCGCCAGCAGCTCTTTAGAAGCCAGATATCCAGACAATGAGCAGTTCTTC.

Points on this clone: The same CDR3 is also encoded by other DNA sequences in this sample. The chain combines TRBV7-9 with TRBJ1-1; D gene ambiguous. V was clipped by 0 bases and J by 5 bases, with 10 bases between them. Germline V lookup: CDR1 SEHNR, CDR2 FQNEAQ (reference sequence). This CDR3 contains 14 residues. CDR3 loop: CASSLAGPGTEAFF. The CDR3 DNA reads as TGTGCCAGCAGCTTAGCCGGGCCTGGGACTGAAGCTTTCTTT.

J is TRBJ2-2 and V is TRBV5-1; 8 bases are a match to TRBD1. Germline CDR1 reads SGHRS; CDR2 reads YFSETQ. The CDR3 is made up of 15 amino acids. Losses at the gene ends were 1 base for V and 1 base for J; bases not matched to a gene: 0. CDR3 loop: CASSLTGGNTGELFF. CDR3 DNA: TGCGCCAGCAGCTTGACAGGGGGGAACACCGGGGAGCTGTTTTTT.

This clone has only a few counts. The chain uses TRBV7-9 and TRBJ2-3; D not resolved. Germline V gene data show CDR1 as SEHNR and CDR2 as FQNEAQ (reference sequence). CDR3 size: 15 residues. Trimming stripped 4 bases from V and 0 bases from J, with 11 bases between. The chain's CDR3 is CASSSRSASTDTQYF. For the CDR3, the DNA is TGTGCCAGCAGCTCCCGGTCAGCAAGCACAGATACGCAGTATTTT. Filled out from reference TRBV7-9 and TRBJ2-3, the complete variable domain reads DTGVSQNPRHKITKRGQNVTFRCDPISEHNRLYWYRQTLGQGPEFLTYFQNEAQLEKSRLLSDRFSAERPKGSFSTLEIQRTEQGDSAMYLCASSSRSASTDTQYFGPGTRLTVL.

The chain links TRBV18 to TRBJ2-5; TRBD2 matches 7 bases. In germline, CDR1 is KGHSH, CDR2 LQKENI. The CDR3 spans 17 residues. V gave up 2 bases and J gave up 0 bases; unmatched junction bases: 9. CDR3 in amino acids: CASSPGLAESYQETQYF. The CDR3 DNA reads TGTGCCAGCTCACCAGGGCTAGCGGAAAGTTACCAAGAGACCCAGTACTTC.

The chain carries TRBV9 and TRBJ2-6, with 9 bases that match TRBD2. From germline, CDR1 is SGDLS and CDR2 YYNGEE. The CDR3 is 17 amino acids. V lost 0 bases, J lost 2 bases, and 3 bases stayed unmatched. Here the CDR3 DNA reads TGTGCCAGCAGCGTAGACCTAGCGGGAACTGGGGCCAACGTCCTGACTTTC. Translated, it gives CASSVDLAGTGANVLTF.

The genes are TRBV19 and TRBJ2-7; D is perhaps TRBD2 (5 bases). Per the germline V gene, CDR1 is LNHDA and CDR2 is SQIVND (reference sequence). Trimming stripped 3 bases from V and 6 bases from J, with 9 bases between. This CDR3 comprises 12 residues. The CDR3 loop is CASSIGEGEQYF. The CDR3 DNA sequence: TGTGCCAGTAGTATCGGAGAGGGCGAGCAGTACTTC.

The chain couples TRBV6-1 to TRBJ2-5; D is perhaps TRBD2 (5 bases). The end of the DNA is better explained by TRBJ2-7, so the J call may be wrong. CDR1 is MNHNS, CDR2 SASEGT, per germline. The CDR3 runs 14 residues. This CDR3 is CASSGRGINYEQYF. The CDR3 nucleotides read TGTGCCAGCAGCGGCCGGGGTATTAACTACGAGCAGTACTTC.

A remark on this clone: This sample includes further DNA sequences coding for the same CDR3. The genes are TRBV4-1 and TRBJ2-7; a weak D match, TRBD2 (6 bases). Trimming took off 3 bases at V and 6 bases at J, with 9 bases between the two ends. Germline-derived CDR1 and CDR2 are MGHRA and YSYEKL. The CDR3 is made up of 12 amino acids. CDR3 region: CASSQGGSEQYF. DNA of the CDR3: TGCGCCAGCAGCCAGGGGGGATCCGAGCAGTACTTC.